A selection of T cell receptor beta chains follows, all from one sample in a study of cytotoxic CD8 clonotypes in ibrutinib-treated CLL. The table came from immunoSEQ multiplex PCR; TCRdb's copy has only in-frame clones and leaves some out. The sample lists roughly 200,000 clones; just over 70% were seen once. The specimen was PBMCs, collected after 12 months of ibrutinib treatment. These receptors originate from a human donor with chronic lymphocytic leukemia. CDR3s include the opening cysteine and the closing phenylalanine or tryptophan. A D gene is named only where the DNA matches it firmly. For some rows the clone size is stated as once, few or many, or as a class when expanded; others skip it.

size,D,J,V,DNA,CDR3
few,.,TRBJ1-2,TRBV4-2,TGTGCCAGCAGCCAAGAAAGAACAGCTAACTATGGCTACACCTTC,CASSQERTANYGYTF
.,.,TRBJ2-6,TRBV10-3,TGTGCCATCAGACCGGGATTAGTCTCTGGGGCCAACGTCCTGACTTTC,CAIRPGLVSGANVLTF
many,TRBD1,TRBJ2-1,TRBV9,TGTGCCAGCAGCGCCGGGGACAGGGGTGAGCAGTTCTTC,CASSAGDRGEQFF
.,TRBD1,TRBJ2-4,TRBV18,TGTGCCAGCTCACGGACAGGGACGTCTTGGGACATTCAGTACTTC,CASSRTGTSWDIQYF
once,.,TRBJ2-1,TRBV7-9,TGTGCCAGCAGCTTAACTCCAGGGCTGGATGAGCAGTTCTTC,CASSLTPGLDEQFF
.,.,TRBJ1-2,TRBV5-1,TGCGCCAGCAGCCCCGTCCAGGGTCTGCACCTCTATGGCTACACCTTC,CASSPVQGLHLYGYTF
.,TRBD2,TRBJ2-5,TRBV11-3,TGTGCCAGCAGCCCCGGGACTAGCGGGAGTAGAGGGGAGACCCAGTACTTC,CASSPGTSGSRGETQYF
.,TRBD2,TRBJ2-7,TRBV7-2,TGTGCCAGCAGTTATGGCCAAAGCGGGAGCGAGCAGTACTTC,CASSYGQSGSEQYF
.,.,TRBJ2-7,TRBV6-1,TGTGCCAGCAGTGAATCCAGGTATCCGCAAGGCGAGCAGTACTTC,CASSESRYPQGEQYF
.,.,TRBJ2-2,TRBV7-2,TGTGCCAGCAGCTACGCCCCTCCCGGGACAAAGGGAGGGGAGCTGTTTTTT,CASSYAPPGTKGGELFF
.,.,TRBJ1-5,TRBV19,TGTGCCAGTAGTATAAGGGGTAATCAGCCCCAGCATTTT,CASSIRGNQPQHF
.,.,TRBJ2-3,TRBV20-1,TGCAGTGAGGAGGAGGGAGATACGCAGTATTTT,CSEEEGDTQYF
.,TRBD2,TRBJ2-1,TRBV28,TGTGCCAGCAGTGGCACCCCGGGGACTAGTCGTGAGCAGTTCTTC,CASSGTPGTSREQFF
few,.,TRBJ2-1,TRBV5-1,TGCGCCAGCAGCTTGGGGACCCGAGACGCCAATGAGCAGTTCTTC,CASSLGTRDANEQFF
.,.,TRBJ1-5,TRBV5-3,TGTGCCAGAAACAGGGTGGGAGGCCAGCCCCAGCATTTT,CARNRVGGQPQHF
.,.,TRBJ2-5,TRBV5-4,TGTGCCAGCAGCTTAGGACTCCAAGAGACCCAGTACTTC,CASSLGLQETQYF
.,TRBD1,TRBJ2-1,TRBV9,TGTGCCAGCAGCGCACCGGGACAGGGGAAAATCCATGAGCAGTTCTTC,CASSAPGQGKIHEQFF
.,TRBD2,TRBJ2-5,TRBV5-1,TGCGCCAGCAGCTTGTTGGCTAGCGGGAGTGTGGAGACCCAGTACTTC,CASSLLASGSVETQYF
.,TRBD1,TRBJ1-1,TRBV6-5,TGTGCCAGCAGCCGGGACAGGGTTAAGGGTGAAGCTTTCTTT,CASSRDRVKGEAFF
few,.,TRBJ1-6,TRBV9,TGTGCCAGCAGCGTAGGAGGGGTCCTGCATTCACCCCTCCACTTT,CASSVGGVLHSPLHF
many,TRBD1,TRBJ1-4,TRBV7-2,TGTGCCAGCAGCCGGGACAGGGGCGAAAAACTGTTTTTT,CASSRDRGEKLFF
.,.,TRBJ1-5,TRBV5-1,TGCGCCAGCAGCTTGTTGGGAAACAATCAGCCCCAGCATTTT,CASSLLGNNQPQHF
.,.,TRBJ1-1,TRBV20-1,TGCAGTGCTAGTGCGAACACTGAAGCTTTCTTT,CSASANTEAFF
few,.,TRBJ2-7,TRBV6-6,TGTGCCAGCAGTTCCAGGGGACCCTACGAGCAGTACTTC,CASSSRGPYEQYF
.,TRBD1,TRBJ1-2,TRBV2,TGTGCAAGCAACAACAGGGGGCGGGACTATGGCTACACCTTC,CASNNRGRDYGYTF
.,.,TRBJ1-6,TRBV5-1,TGCGCCAGCAGCTTCTCAACAGGGAGCTCCTATAATTCACCCCTCCACTTT,CASSFSTGSSYNSPLHF
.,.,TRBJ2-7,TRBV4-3,TGCGCCAGCAGCCAAGGTCTGGACAGAAACGAGCAGTACTTC,CASSQGLDRNEQYF
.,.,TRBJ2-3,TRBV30,TGTGCCTGGAGCTCCTGGACAGATACGCAGTATTTT,CAWSSWTDTQYF
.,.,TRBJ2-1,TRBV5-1,TGCGCCAGCAGCTTGTTAGGGACCCAGAATGAGCAGTTCTTC,CASSLLGTQNEQFF
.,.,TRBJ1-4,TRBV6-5,TGTGCCAGCAGCCTTTCTGGGGGAGTTAATGAAAAACTGTTTTTT,CASSLSGGVNEKLFF
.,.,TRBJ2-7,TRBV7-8,TGTGCCAGCAGCTTAGAGGGGAATTCTCGCTCCTACGAGCAGTACTTC,CASSLEGNSRSYEQYF
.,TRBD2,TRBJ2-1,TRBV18,TGTGCCAGCTCACGAGCACCCATTAGCGGGGGCCACAATGAGCAGTTCTTC,CASSRAPISGGHNEQFF
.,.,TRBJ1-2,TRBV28,TGTGCCAGCAGCCAACCTAGGAACTATGGCTACACCTTC,CASSQPRNYGYTF
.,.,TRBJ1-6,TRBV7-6,TGTGCCAGCAGTGGGGAGAGGGGAAGGTCGATCCTCCACTTT,CASSGERGRSILHF
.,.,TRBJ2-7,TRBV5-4,TGTGCCAGCAGCGCGGCCTCCGTGCAGTACTTC,CASSAASVQYF
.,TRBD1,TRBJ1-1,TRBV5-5,TGTGCCAGCAGCCACCCGGGACAGTTTAACACTGAAGCTTTCTTT,CASSHPGQFNTEAFF
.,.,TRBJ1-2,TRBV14,TGTGCCAGCAGCCGTTATAAGGGGCTGTCGGACTATGGCTACACCTTC,CASSRYKGLSDYGYTF
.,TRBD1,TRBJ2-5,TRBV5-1,TGCGCCAGCAGCTTAACACAGGGGCCCCTAAAGACCCAGTACTTC,CASSLTQGPLKTQYF
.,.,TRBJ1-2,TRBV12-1,TGTGCCAGCAGCTTTTATGAACCCGGTCTCGCTGGTCGCTACACCTTC,CASSFYEPGLAGRYTF
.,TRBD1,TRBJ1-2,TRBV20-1,TGCAGTGCTCAGACAGGGGGTGGCTACACCTTC,CSAQTGGGYTF
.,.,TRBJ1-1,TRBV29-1,TGCAGCGTTGAACCGGAACGGAACACTGAAGCTTTCTTT,CSVEPERNTEAFF
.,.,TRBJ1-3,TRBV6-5,TGTGCCAGCAGTTACGGCGGGCCTGCTCTCGGAAACACCATATATTTT,CASSYGGPALGNTIYF
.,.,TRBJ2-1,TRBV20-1,TGCAGTGCTAGAGCGAATGAGCAGTTCTTC,CSARANEQFF
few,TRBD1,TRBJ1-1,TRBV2,TGTGCCAGCGGAACCCAGGGACAGCCGAACACTGAAGCTTTCTTT,CASGTQGQPNTEAFF
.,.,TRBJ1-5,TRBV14,TGTGCCAGCAGCCAAGGCCCCGGACAGAGTAGCAATCAGCCCCAGCATTTT,CASSQGPGQSSNQPQHF
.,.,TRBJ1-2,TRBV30,TGTGCCTGGAGTGTAAAAAGAGGCTACACCTTC,CAWSVKRGYTF
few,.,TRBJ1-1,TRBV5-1,TGCGCCAGCAGCTCCCAGGCGGGTGGCACTGAAGCTTTCTTT,CASSSQAGGTEAFF
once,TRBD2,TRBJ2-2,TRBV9,TGTGCCAGCAGCCCTATAGCGGGAGGCGACACCGGGGAGCTGTTTTTT,CASSPIAGGDTGELFF
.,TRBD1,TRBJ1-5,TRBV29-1,TGCAGCGTCCTGACAGGGTTTAGCAATCAGCCCCAGCATTTT,CSVLTGFSNQPQHF
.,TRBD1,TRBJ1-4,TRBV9,TGTGCCAGCAGCGAATTGGGACAGCTCGATGAAAAACTGTTTTTT,CASSELGQLDEKLFF